This T cell receptor (beta chain) was documented in a study of beta chain features in type 1 diabetes. Study overall: Examination covered under 110 million sorted cells spanning all samples. Study findings and constraints: People with Type 1 diabetes carried modestly yet significantly shorter TCRB CDR3s in all four CD4+ subsets.

Sequenced material consisted of expressed TCRB transcripts (all of the isolated RNA was reverse transcribed). Profiled with immunoSEQ multiplex PCR; TCRdb holds only in-frame clones, not every one. Among 640,000 or so clones, roughly 12% were seen once, and the ten largest hold 0.02% to 0.025%. The CDR3 has 15 amino acids. Trimming at V came to 2 bases and at J to 6 bases, leaving 4 bases not matched to a gene. Germline lookup yields CDR1 MNHEY and CDR2 SVGAGI. Each donor gave one heparinised blood draw averaging around 120 mL. Sorting based on CD45RO/CCR7/CD25/CD127/CD95/CD27 separated CD4+ naive, central memory, regulatory and stem cell-like memory cells. Over 95% purity was reached by all sorted populations. Notes on this clone: Its antigen is as yet unknown.

The receptor was derived from a man aged 18 to 30 with type 1 diabetes. Sequences were obtained from naive CD4+ T cells from blood. The gene calls are TRBV6-5 and TRBJ2-6; TRBD2 matches at 7 bases. This CDR3 is CASSYAGAAANVLTF. The CDR3 nucleotides are TGTGCCAGCAGTTACGCGGGAGCAGCGGCCAACGTCCTGACTTTC.